This T cell receptor (beta chain) derives from a study of blood T cell repertoires in COVID-19. The V gene's germline CDR1 is SEHNR and CDR2 FQNEAQ (reference sequence). V shed 5 bases and J 4 bases; nucleotides not matched to a gene: 6. The length of the CDR3 is 14 residues. Per the original data handling: Researchers report that nucleated cell counts were estimated from reference gene primer amplification. Repertoires were generated with immunoSEQ multiplex PCR, while TCRdb's copy carries only in-frame clones and drops some. Clone size and V and J calls were adopted from that table, with D and trimming inferred from the DNA. The data contain fewer than 250,000 clones, 84% of them singletons.

This rearrangement joins TRBV7-9 to TRBJ1-2, with 8 bases aligning to TRBD1. Sequencing was performed on PBMCs or T cells enriched from blood (not recorded which). The sequence was obtained from a woman aged 40 to 49 who had recovered from COVID-19. CDR3 sequence reads: CASSTDREVYGYTF. Written as DNA, the CDR3 is TGTGCCAGCAGCACGGACAGGGAGGTCTATGGCTACACCTTC.